The rows below give T cell receptor beta chains drawn from one sample of a study of blood T cell repertoires in COVID-19. TCRdb's table, derived via immunoSEQ multiplex PCR, lists solely in-frame clones and lacks some. The sample carries 110,000 to 150,000 clones, 88% recorded once. Sequencing was done on a sample of peripheral blood. These receptors were obtained from a woman aged 45-65 years with acute or convalescent COVID-19. Both conserved end residues are part of each CDR3. The order of the fields is V gene, D gene, clone size, J gene, CDR3 DNA, CDR3 protein. D genes are given only for firm matches. Some rows have no size entry. The others give once, few or many, or a class for an expanded clone.

TRBV24-1,NA,once,TRBJ2-5,TGTGCCACCAGTGATCGGGACAACCAAGAGACCCAGTACTTC,CATSDRDNQETQYF
TRBV6-1,NA,once,TRBJ2-2,TGTGCCAGCAGTGAATTTATACAGGCGAACACCGGGGAGCTGTTTTTT,CASSEFIQANTGELFF
TRBV4-1,NA,NA,TRBJ2-1,TGCGCCAGCAGCCCCGGACTACCACACAATGAGCAGTTCTTC,CASSPGLPHNEQFF
TRBV6-1,NA,NA,TRBJ1-6,TGTGCCAGCAGTGAAAGTACATACAGGAATTCACCCCTCCACTTT,CASSESTYRNSPLHF
TRBV5-1,TRBD1,NA,TRBJ1-3,TGCGCCAGCAGCTTGACAGGGGAGGATGCTGGAAACACCATATATTTT,CASSLTGEDAGNTIYF
TRBV12-3/TRBV12-4,NA,NA,TRBJ2-1,TGTGCCAGCATCCGGGACACCAGCAATGAGCAGTTCTTC,CASIRDTSNEQFF
TRBV14,TRBD1,NA,TRBJ1-2,TGTGCCAGCAGCCAAGATTATCAGGGGGCGCGGGGCTACACCTTC,CASSQDYQGARGYTF
TRBV5-8,NA,few,TRBJ1-6,TGTGCCAGCAGTTCCGGGACTGCAAGCTCCTATAATTCACCCCTCCACTTT,CASSSGTASSYNSPLHF
TRBV30,NA,NA,TRBJ1-1,TGTGCCTGGAGTGCCACAGGCGGCACTGAAGCTTTCTTT,CAWSATGGTEAFF
TRBV2,NA,few,TRBJ2-7,TGTGCCAGCAGTGCTCGTGGGCTCGAGCAGTACTTC,CASSARGLEQYF
TRBV4-1,TRBD2,few,TRBJ2-7,TGCGCCAGCAGCCAAGTGACGGGAGGGCCTCTCTACGAGCAGTACTTC,CASSQVTGGPLYEQYF
TRBV10-2,NA,NA,TRBJ1-2,TGCGCCAGCACAGAAGGGGCTAGGGCCGGCTACACCTTC,CASTEGARAGYTF
TRBV7-9,NA,NA,TRBJ2-3,TGTGCCAGCAGCTATCAGGACAATCTTTTGTCGGATTTT,CASSYQDNLLSDF
TRBV20-1,TRBD2,NA,TRBJ2-3,TGCAGTGCTAGTTTTGGCGGGGGGGCAGATACGCAGTATTTT,CSASFGGGADTQYF
TRBV12-3/TRBV12-4,NA,NA,TRBJ2-7,TGTGCCAGCAGTTCGGGACTCTCCTACGAGCAGTACTTC,CASSSGLSYEQYF
TRBV18,TRBD1,NA,TRBJ1-1,TGTGCCAGCTCACCGGTAGGGACAGGGGAAGGCACTGAAGCTTTCTTT,CASSPVGTGEGTEAFF
TRBV25-1,TRBD1,NA,TRBJ1-2,TGTGCCAGCAGTCCCCGGGGACAGGGGCTCTATGGCTACACCTTC,CASSPRGQGLYGYTF
TRBV11-2,NA,NA,TRBJ1-3,TGTGCCAGCAGCCTTGACATCCCTGGAAACACCATATATTTT,CASSLDIPGNTIYF
TRBV7-3,NA,NA,TRBJ2-3,TGTGCCAGCAGCTTTGCTGGACTCACAGATACGCAGTATTTT,CASSFAGLTDTQYF
TRBV5-1,TRBD1,NA,TRBJ2-7,TGCGCCAGCCGACCGGGACAGGGAGTTGGCGAGCAGTACTTC,CASRPGQGVGEQYF
TRBV18,NA,few,TRBJ1-1,TGTGCCAGCTCCCGGCGGCAGGGTGAAGCTTTCTTT,CASSRRQGEAFF
TRBV2,TRBD1,NA,TRBJ1-4,TGTGCCAGCAAACCGCAGGGGGCGGGTGAAAAACTGTTTTTT,CASKPQGAGEKLFF